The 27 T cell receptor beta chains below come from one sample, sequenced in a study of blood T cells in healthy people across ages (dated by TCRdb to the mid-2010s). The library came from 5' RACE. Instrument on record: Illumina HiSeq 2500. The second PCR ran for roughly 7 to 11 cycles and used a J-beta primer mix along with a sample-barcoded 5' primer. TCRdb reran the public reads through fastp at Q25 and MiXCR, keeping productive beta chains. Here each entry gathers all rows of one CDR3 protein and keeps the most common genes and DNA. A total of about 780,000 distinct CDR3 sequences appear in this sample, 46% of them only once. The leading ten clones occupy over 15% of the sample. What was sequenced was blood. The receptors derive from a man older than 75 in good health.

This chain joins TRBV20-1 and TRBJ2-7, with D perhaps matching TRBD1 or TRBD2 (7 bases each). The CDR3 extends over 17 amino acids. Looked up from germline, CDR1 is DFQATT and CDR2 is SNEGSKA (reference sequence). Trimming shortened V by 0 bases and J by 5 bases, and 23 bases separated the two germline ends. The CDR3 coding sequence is TGCAGTGCTAGAGATTACAGGGGAGGCGGGAGAACCCACGAGCAGTACTTC. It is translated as CSARDYRGGGRTHEQYF.

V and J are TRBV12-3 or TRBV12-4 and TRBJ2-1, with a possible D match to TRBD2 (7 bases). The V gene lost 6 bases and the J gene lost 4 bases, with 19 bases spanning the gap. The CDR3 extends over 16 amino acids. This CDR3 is CASREGGAGLYNEQFF. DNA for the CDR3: TGTGCCAGCAGGGAGGGGGGGGCGGGACTATACAATGAGCAGTTCTTC.

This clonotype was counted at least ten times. As DNA, the CDR3 is TGTGCCAGCACCAAGACAGGACTCCTAGTCGAGCAGTACTTC. It specifies CASTKTGLLVEQYF. The chain carries TRBV12-3 or TRBV12-4 and TRBJ2-7; the D gene is possibly TRBD1 (6 bases). The CDR3 has 14 amino acids. Trimming removed 7 bases at V and 6 bases at J, with 19 bases between.

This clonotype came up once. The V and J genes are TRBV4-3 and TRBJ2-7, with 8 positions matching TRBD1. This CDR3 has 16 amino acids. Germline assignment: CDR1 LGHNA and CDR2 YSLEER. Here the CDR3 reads CTNSQEHRGTGYEQYF. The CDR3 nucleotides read TGCACCAACAGCCAAGAACACAGGGGGACAGGCTACGAGCAGTACTTC.

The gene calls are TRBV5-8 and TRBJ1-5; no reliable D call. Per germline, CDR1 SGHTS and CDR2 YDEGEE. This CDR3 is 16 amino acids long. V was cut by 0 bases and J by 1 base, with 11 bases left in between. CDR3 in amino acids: CASSLVVGQSNQPQHF. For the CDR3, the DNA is TGTGCCAGCAGCTTGGTTGTCGGGCAGAGCAATCAGCCCCAGCATTTT.

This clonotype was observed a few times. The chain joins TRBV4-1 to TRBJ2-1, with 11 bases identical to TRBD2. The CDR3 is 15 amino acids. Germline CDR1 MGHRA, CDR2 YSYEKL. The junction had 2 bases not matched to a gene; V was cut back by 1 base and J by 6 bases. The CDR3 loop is CASSQGLAGINEQFF. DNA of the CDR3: TGCGCCAGCAGCCAAGGACTAGCGGGAATCAATGAGCAGTTCTTC.

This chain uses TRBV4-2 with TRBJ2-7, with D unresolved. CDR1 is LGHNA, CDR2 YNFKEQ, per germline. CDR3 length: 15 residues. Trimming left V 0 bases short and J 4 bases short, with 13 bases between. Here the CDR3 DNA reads TGTGCCAGCAGCCAAGATTATACAGAAACTTACGAGCAGTACTTC. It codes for CASSQDYTETYEQYF.

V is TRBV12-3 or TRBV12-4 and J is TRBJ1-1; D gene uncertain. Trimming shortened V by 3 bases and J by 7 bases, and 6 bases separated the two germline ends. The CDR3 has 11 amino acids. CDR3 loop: CASSFPYEAFF. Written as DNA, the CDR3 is TGTGCCAGCAGTTTTCCCTATGAAGCTTTCTTT.

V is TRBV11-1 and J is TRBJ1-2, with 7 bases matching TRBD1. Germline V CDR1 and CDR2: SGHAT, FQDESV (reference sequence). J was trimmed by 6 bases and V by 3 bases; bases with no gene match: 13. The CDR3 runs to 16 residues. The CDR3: CASSFADREEFDGYTF. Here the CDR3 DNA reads TGTGCCAGCAGCTTTGCAGACAGGGAAGAATTTGATGGCTACACCTTC. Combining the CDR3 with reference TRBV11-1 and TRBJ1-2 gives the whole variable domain EAEVAQSPRYKITEKSQAVAFWCDPISGHATLYWYRQILGQGPELLVQFQDESVVDDSQLPKDRFSAERLKGVDSTLKIQPAELGDSAMYLCASSFADREEFDGYTFGSGTRLTVV.

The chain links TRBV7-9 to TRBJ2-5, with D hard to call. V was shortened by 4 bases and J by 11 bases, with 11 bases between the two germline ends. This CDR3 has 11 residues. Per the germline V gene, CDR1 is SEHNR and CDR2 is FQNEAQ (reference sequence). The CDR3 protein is CASSSFDEQYF. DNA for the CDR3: TGTGCCAGCAGCTCGTTCGATGAGCAGTACTTC.

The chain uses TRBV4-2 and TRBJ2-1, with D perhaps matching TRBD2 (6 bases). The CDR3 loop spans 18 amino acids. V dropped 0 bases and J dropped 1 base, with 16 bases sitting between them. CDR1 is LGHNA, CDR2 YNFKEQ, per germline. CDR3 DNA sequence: TGTGCCAGCAGCCAAGATCCTCTCGGGGGTGAATCCTACAATGAGCAGTTCTTC. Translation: CASSQDPLGGESYNEQFF.

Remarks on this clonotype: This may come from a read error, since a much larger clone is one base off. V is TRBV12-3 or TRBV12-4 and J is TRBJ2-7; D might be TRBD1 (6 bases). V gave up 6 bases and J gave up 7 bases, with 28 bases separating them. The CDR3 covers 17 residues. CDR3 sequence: CASRPLSAAGQNNEQYF. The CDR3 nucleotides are TGTGCCAGCAGGCCCCTATCCGCGGCAGGACAGAACAATGAGCAGTACTTC.

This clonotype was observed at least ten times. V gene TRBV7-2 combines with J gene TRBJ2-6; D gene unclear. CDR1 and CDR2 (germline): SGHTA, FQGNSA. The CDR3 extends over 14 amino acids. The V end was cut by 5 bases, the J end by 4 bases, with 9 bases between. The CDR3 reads CASSQRIGANVLTF. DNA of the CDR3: TGTGCCAGCAGCCAACGGATCGGGGCCAACGTCCTGACTTTC.

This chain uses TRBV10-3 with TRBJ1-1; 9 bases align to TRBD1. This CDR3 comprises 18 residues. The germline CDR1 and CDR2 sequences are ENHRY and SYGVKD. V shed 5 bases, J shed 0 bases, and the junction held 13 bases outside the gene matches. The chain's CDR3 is CAISPSGTGIAMNTEAFF. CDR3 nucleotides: TGTGCCATCAGTCCCAGTGGGACAGGGATCGCAATGAACACTGAAGCTTTCTTT.

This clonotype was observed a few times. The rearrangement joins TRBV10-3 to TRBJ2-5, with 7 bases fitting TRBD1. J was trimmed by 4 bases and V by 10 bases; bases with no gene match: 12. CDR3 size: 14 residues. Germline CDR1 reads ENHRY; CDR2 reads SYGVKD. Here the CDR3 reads CATNKGTASETQYF. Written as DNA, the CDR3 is TGTGCCACCAATAAAGGGACAGCCTCAGAGACCCAGTACTTC.

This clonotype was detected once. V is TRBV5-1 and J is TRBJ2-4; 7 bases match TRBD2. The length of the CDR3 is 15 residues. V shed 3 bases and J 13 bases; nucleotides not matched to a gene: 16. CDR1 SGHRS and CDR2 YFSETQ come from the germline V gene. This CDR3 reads CASSSARGGQAEQYF. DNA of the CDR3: TGCGCCAGCAGCTCAGCCCGGGGAGGGCAGGCGGAGCAGTACTTC.

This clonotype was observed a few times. The CDR3 spells CASSEMTVDTQYF. CDR3 nucleotides: TGTGCCAGCAGTGAGATGACAGTGGATACGCAGTATTTT. The chain combines TRBV2 with TRBJ2-3; D might be TRBD1 (5 bases). Per germline, CDR1 SNHLY and CDR2 FYNNEI. Trimming pared 3 bases from V and 6 bases from J, leaving 10 bases between. CDR3 length: 13 residues.

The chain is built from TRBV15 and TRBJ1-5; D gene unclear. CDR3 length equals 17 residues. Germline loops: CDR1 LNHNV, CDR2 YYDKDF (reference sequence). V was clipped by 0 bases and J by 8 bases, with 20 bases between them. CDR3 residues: CATSRDYVQETKKPQHF. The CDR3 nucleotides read TGTGCCACCAGCAGAGATTATGTGCAGGAGACGAAGAAGCCCCAGCATTTT. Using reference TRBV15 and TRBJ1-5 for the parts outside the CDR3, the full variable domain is DAMVIQNPRYQVTQFGKPVTLSCSQTLNHNVMYWYQQKSSQAPKLLFHYYDKDFNNEADTPDNFQSRRPNTSFCFLDIRSPGLGDTAMYLCATSRDYVQETKKPQHFGDGTRLSIL.

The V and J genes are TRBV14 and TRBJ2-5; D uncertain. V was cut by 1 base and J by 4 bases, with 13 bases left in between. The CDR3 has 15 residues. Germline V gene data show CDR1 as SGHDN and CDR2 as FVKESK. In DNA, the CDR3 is TGTGCCAGCAGCCAAGGACTGGCCCGTTTAGAGACCCAGTACTTC. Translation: CASSQGLARLETQYF.

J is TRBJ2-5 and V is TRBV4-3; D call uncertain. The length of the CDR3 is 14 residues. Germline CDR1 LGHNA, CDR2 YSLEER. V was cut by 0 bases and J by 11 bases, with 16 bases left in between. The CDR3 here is CASSQDFRVDEQYF. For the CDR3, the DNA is TGCGCCAGCAGCCAAGACTTCCGGGTCGATGAGCAGTACTTC.

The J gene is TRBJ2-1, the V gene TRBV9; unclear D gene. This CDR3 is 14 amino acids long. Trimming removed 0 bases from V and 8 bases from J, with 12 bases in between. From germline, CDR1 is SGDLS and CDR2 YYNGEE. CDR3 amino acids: CASSVGSGGDEQFF. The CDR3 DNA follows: TGTGCCAGCAGCGTAGGCTCAGGTGGAGATGAGCAGTTCTTC.

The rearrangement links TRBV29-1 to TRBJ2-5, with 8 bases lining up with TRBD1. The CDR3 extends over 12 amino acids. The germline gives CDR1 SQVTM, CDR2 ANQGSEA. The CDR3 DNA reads TGCCGCGGTAGGACAGGGATGGAGACCCAGTACTTC. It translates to CRGRTGMETQYF.

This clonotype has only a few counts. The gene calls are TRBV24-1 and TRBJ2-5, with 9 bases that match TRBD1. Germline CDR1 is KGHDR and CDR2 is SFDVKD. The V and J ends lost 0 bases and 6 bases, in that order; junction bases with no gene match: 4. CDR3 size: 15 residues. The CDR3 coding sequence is TGTGCCACCAGTGATTTGGCGACAGGGGGACAGACCCAGTACTTC. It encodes CATSDLATGGQTQYF.

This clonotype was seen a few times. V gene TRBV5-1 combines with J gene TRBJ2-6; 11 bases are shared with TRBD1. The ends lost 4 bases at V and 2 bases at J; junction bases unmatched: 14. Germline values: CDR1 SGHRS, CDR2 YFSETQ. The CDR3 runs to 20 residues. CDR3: CASSIYWTGGVAAGANVLTF. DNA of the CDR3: TGCGCCAGCAGCATATATTGGACAGGGGGCGTAGCGGCTGGGGCCAACGTCCTGACTTTC.

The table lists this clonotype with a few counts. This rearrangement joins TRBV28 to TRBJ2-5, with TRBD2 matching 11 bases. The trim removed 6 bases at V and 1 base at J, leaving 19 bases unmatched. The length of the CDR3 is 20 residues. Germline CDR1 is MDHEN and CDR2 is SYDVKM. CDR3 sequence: CASSRLPGTSGRGVQETQYF. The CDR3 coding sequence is TGTGCCAGCAGCCGGCTCCCAGGGACTAGCGGAAGGGGGGTCCAAGAGACCCAGTACTTC.

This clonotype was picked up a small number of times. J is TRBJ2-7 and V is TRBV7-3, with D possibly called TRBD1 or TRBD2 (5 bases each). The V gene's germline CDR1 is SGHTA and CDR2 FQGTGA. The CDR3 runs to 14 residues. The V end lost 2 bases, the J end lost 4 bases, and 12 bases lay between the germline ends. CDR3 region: CASSLGGPGYEQYF. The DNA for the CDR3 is TGTGCCAGCAGCTTAGGGGGTCCCGGGTACGAGCAGTACTTC.

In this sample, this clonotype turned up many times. The CDR3 reads CASRRTGAMDEQYF. DNA of the CDR3: TGTGCCAGCAGGCGGACAGGGGCTATGGACGAGCAGTACTTC. This chain joins TRBV12-3 or TRBV12-4 and TRBJ2-7; 9 nucleotides match TRBD1. The CDR3 loop spans 14 amino acids. J gave up 5 bases and V 6 bases, and 8 bases lay outside the gene matches.